This record concerns one TCR beta chain sequence. This receptor's antigen is unknown. Base quality data are lacking; no much larger clone is found one base away. The sample belongs to a study of PD-L1 blockade in urothelial cancer (dated by TCRdb to about 2017). Concerning the study at large: Every patient began therapy in 2014 and was given atezolizumab 1,200 mg intravenously every 3 weeks. An exploratory multi-omic analysis was conducted of the somatic, immune and clinical correlates of response to PD-L1 blockade with atezolizumab in urothelial cancer. About 90% of the 29 patients were identified as males with urothelial cancer of bladder origin, and a prior smoking history was reported by 18 of 29 patients. Whole exome sequencing and RNA sequencing of pretreatment tumors were performed alongside TCR sequencing in the same patients. Blood samples were analyzed at 3 weeks after treatment start (second dose) and at 6 weeks after treatment start. Pretreatment blood TCR-seq was available for 27 to 30 patients, at least one posttreatment blood collection was obtained for 25 or so patients, and tumor TCR-seq was available for 25 or so patients. Durable clinical benefit was achieved by nine patients but not by the remaining 20. Durable clinical benefit meant progression-free survival longer than 6 months, and TCR features were also tested against progression-free and overall survival. Pretreatment tumor samples and matched peripheral blood, collected serially before and after atezolizumab treatment, underwent TCR sequencing. Blood samples yielded a median of around 150,000 T cells and tens of thousands of unique TCRs, with median clonality around 0.083. An ECOG performance status of 0 or 1 was recorded for the patients, and 0 to 3 prior chemotherapy regimens had been received by the patients. Overall study outcomes, separate from this receptor: Improved progression-free and overall survival was associated with having pretreatment peripheral blood TCR clonality below the median. Because of the small sample size (n ≈ 27) and the many exploratory analyses performed, the results are intended to be regarded as hypothesis-generating. Greater expansion of tumor-associated TCR clones in peripheral blood 3 weeks after the start of treatment was observed in patients with durable benefit (n of about 20, p = 0.022).

To estimate absolute template abundance from read counts, synthetic TCR analog templates were spiked into each PCR. Using the immunoSEQ assay, TCRbeta CDR3 regions were amplified from genomic DNA with bias-controlled V and J gene primers. Sequencing of rearranged TCRbeta segments was done at approximately 20X coverage. From the authors' description of their analysis: Sequencing errors were corrected by clustering, and CDR3s were annotated against IMGT so that V, D and J genes could be assigned. Only productive TCRbeta rearrangements were used in downstream analyses, excluding out-of-frame or stop-codon sequences. To compute clonality, Shannon entropy was normalized by the log of the number of unique productive sequences and then subtracted from one. Fisher's exact test with Benjamini-Hochberg correction, using a cutoff of adjusted p below 0.01, was how clones that differed between time points or between blood and tumor were identified. TCRdb re-hosts the immuneACCESS table, in-frame sequences only. Its copies lack some clones; in the studies checked, an unresolved V gene accounts for under half of them, and the cause for the rest is not known. The D gene and trimming were derived from the DNA, and the V and J assignments and clone size from that table. This sample has 70,000 or so clones in its table, and less than 90% of those were observed once. The leading ten clones occupy about 4.7% of the sample.

A cohort of 25 to 30 patients with locally advanced or metastatic urothelial carcinoma, treated at Memorial Sloan Kettering on a trial protocol, was included. Peripheral blood mononuclear cells were collected from each patient pretreatment and during treatment, giving between 1 and 8 total time points per patient. The Qiagen DNeasy Blood extraction kit was used to purify genomic DNA from total PBMCs and tumor samples. PBMCs were collected pretreatment and during treatment, and were isolated and stored as previously described. Taken from cysteine to phenylalanine, the CDR3 has 14 residues. This entry keeps only the CDR3 DNA: 42 bases, framed from base 1. The junction carries 12 bases between V and J, which are trimmed by 3 bases and 4 bases respectively. CDR1 and CDR2 were assigned from the germline V gene as WSHSY and SAAADI.

The source material was PBMCs, sampled around atezolizumab (anti-PD-L1) treatment. The rearrangement combines TRBV10-2 with TRBJ1-2, with a tentative D gene TRBD1 over 5 matching bases. The TCR originated in a man between 65 and 85 years old with urothelial cancer. The nucleotide sequence reads TGCGCCAGCAGTGATACAGGCCCATTCTATGGCTACACCTTC. This sequence encodes CASSDTGPFYGYTF.